These 7 T cell receptor beta chains share one sample of origin, sequenced in a study of patients and donors after allogeneic stem cell transplantation. A single record per CDR3 protein comes from TCRdb applying MiXCR to the RT-PCR reads. The table records some 200,000 distinct CDR3 sequences, around two fifths of them present only once. Source material: blood, either unsorted or a sorted T cell fraction (not recorded which). These receptors were collected from a human donor who was either an allogeneic HSCT recipient or a stem cell or donor lymphocyte infusion donor (not recorded which). It is not recorded whose cells these are; they may come from a transplant donor.

This clonotype was counted a single time. The J gene is TRBJ2-1, the V gene TRBV7-2, with 7 bases lining up with TRBD2. The length of the CDR3 is 17 residues. The germline gives CDR1 SGHTA, CDR2 FQGNSA. The junction had 6 bases not matched to a gene; V was cut back by 1 base and J by 0 bases. Written as DNA, the CDR3 is TGTGCCAGCAGCTTAGGTCTGGCGGGAGTCTCCTACAATGAGCAGTTCTTC. Its protein is CASSLGLAGVSYNEQFF. Supplemented by reference TRBV7-2 and TRBJ2-1, the full variable domain reads GAGVSQSPSNKVTEKGKDVELRCDPISGHTALYWYRQSLGQGLEFLIYFQGNSAPDKSGLPSDRFSAERTGGSVSTLTIQRTQQEDSAVYLCASSLGLAGVSYNEQFFGPGTRLTVL.

This clonotype was seen a handful of times. The chain joins TRBV29-1 to TRBJ2-7, with D unresolved. The CDR3 covers 12 residues. Germline-derived CDR1 and CDR2 are SQVTM and ANQGSEA. V lost 0 bases to trimming and J lost 2 bases, with 5 bases between them. The CDR3 region is CSVEEGAYEQYF. The CDR3 region has the DNA TGCAGCGTTGAAGAGGGCGCCTACGAGCAGTACTTC.

This chain joins TRBV4-3 and TRBJ2-1, with no clear D. Germline CDR1 and CDR2: LGHNA and YSLEER. This CDR3 contains 14 residues. V was cut by 3 bases and J by 2 bases, with 8 bases left in between. CDR3 sequence reads: CASSQEQTYNEQFF. The CDR3 DNA sequence: TGCGCCAGCAGCCAGGAACAAACCTACAATGAGCAGTTCTTC.

This clonotype was picked up a small number of times. This chain joins TRBV6-5 and TRBJ2-5; unclear D gene. The CDR3 runs to 13 residues. The V and J ends lost 1 base and 4 bases respectively, with 7 bases between them. CDR1 and CDR2 (germline): MNHEY, SVGAGI. CDR3 DNA sequence: TGTGCCAGCAGTTACTACAAGGGAGAGACCCAGTACTTC. Amino acid sequence: CASSYYKGETQYF.

Only one count was recorded for this clonotype. The chain uses TRBV5-4 and TRBJ1-6; 8 bases align to TRBD1. J lost 7 bases, V lost 0 bases, and 3 bases had no gene match. CDR3 length: 15 amino acids. CDR1 is SGHNT, CDR2 YYREEE, per germline (reference sequence). The CDR3 DNA reads as TGTGCCAGCAGCTTGGAGACAGGGGCAAATTCACCCCTCCACTTT. This gives the protein CASSLETGANSPLHF.

V usage is TRBV9 and J usage is TRBJ1-2, with a weak D call TRBD1 (6 bases). The germline gives CDR1 SGDLS, CDR2 YYNGEE. This CDR3 comprises 15 residues. The V and J ends lost 1 base and 8 bases respectively, with 18 bases between them. CDR3 sequence reads: CASSVPSDGTGGYTF. In nucleotides, the CDR3 is TGTGCCAGCAGCGTACCTTCCGACGGTACAGGGGGCTACACCTTC.

The chain uses TRBV7-9 and TRBJ2-1; the match to TRBD1 covers 8 bases. V was clipped by 2 bases and J by 2 bases; unmatched bases: 5. The CDR3 is 16 residues long. CDR1 and CDR2 from the germline V gene are SEHNR and FQNEAQ (reference sequence). The CDR3 DNA is TGTGCCAGCAGCTTAAGGACAGGGAAGACCTACAATGAGCAGTTCTTC. Translating gives CASSLRTGKTYNEQFF.